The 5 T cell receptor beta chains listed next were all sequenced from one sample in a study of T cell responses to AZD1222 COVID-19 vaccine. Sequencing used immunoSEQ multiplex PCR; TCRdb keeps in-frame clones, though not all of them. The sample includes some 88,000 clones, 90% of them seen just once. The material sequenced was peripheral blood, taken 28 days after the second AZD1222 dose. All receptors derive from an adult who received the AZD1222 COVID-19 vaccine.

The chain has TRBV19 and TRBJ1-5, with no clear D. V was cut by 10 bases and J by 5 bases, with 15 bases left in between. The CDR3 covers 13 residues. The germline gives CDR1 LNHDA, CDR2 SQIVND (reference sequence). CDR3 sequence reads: CATAPDKDQPQHF. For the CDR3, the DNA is TGTGCCACCGCTCCCGACAAAGATCAGCCCCAGCATTTT.

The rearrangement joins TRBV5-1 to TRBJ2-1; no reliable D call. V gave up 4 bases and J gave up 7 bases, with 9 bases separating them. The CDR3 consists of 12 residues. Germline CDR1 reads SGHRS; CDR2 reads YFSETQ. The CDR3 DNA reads TGCGCCAGCAGCGACAACCTAAATGAGCAGTTCTTC. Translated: CASSDNLNEQFF.

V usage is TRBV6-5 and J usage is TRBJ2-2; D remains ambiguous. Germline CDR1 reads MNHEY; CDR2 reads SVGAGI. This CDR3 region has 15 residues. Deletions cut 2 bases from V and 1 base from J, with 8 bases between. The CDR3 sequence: CASSYTRQNTGELFF. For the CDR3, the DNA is TGTGCCAGCAGTTACACCCGACAGAACACCGGGGAGCTGTTTTTT.

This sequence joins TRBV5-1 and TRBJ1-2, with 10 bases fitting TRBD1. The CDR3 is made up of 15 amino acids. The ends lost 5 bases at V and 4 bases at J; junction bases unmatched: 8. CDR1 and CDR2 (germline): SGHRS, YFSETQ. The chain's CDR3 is CASSSRDRGLYGYTF. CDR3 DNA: TGCGCCAGCAGTTCCCGGGACAGGGGACTCTATGGCTACACCTTC.

The CDR3 protein is CASSFISAEAFF. For the CDR3, the DNA is TGTGCCAGCAGCTTTATATCGGCTGAAGCTTTCTTT. This chain uses TRBV7-9 with TRBJ1-1; no firm D call. The V gene's germline CDR1 is SEHNR and CDR2 FQNEAQ (reference sequence). Trimming took 3 bases from V and 6 from J, leaving 8 bases between them. This CDR3 comprises 12 residues.